The clone carrying this T cell receptor (beta chain) was picked up many times. This CDR3 contains 15 residues. V trimming: 4 bases; J trimming: 9 bases; junction bases outside the gene matches: 7. CDR1 and CDR2 (germline): SGDLS, YYNGEE. A single record per CDR3 protein comes from TCRdb applying MiXCR to the 5' RACE reads. This table holds 87,000 or so distinct CDR3 sequences, 3% to 4% found once. The data were taken from a study of neurological immune-mediated disorders. Turning to the study itself: A relapsing-remitting course was seen in about 90% of the roughly 34 multiple sclerosis patients and a secondary progressive course in 3.

V usage is TRBV9 and J usage is TRBJ2-1, with 13 bases fitting TRBD2. The sequenced sample was PBMCs. The sequence was collected from a woman under 30 with multiple sclerosis. DNA of the CDR3: TGTGCCAGCAGCACACAGAGACTAGCGGGAGGTGAGCAGTTCTTC. Residues: CASSTQRLAGGEQFF.